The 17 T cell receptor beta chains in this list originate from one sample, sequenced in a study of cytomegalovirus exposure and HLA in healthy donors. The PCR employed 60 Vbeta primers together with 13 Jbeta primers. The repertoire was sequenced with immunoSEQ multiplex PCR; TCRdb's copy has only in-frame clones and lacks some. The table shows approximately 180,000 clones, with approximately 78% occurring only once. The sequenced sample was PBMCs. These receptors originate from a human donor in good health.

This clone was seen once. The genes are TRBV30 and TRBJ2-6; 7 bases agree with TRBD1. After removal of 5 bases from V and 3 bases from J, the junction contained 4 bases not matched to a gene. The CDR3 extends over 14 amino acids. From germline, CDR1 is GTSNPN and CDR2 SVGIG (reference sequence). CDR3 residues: CAWDRVDGANVLTF. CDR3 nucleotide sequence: TGTGCCTGGGACAGGGTGGATGGGGCCAACGTCCTGACTTTC.

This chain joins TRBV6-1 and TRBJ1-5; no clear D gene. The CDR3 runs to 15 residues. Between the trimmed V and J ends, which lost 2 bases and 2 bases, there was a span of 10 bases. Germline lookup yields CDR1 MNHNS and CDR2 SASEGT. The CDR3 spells CASSEWKGGNQPQHF. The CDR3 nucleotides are TGTGCCAGCAGTGAATGGAAGGGAGGCAATCAGCCCCAGCATTTT.

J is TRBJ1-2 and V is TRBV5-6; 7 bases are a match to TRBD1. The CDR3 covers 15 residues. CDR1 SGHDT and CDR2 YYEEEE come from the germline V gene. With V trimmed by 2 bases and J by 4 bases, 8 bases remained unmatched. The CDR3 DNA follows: TGTGCCAGCAGCTTTCTAGGCAGGGGGGCCTATGGCTACACCTTC. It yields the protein CASSFLGRGAYGYTF. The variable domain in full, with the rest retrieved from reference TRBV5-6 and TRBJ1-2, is DAGVTQSPTHLIKTRGQQVTLRCSPKSGHDTVSWYQQALGQGPQFIFQYYEEEERQRGNFPDRFSGHQFPNYSSELNVNALLLGDSALYLCASSFLGRGAYGYTFGSGTRLTVV.

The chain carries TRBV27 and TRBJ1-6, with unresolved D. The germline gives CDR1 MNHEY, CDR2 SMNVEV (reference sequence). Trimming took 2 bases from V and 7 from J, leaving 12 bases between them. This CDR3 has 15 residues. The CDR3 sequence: CASSLSGSWNSPLHF. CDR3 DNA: TGTGCCAGCAGTTTAAGCGGAAGCTGGAATTCACCCCTCCACTTT.

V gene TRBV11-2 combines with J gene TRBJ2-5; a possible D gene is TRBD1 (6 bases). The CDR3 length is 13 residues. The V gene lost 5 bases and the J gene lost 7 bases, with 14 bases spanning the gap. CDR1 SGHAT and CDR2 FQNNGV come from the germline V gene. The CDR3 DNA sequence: TGTGCCAGCAGCACGGGACAAACGGGGACCCAGTACTTC. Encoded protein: CASSTGQTGTQYF.

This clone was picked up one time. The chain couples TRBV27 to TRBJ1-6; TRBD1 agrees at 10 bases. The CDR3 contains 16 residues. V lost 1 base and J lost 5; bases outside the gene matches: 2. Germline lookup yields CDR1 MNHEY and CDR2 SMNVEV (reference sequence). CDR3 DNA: TGTGCCAGCAGTTTATGGACAGGGGGAGATAATTCACCCCTCCACTTT. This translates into CASSLWTGGDNSPLHF.

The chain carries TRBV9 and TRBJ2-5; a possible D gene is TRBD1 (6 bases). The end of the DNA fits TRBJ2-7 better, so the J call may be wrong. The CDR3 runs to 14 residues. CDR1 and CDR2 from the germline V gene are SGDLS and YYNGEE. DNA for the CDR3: TGTGCCAGCAGCGTACAGGGGAGCTCCTACGAGCAGTACTTC. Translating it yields CASSVQGSSYEQYF.

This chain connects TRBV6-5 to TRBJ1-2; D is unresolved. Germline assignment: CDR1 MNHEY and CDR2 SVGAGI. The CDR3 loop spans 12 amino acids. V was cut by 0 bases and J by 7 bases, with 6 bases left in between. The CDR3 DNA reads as TGTGCCAGCAGTTACTCCGGGGTTGGCTACACCTTC. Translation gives CASSYSGVGYTF.

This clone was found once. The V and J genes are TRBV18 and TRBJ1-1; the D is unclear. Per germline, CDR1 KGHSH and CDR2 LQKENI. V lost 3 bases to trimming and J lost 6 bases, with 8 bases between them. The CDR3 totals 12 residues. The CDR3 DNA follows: TGTGCCAGCTCACCGAGCAACGCTGAAGCTTTCTTT. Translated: CASSPSNAEAFF.

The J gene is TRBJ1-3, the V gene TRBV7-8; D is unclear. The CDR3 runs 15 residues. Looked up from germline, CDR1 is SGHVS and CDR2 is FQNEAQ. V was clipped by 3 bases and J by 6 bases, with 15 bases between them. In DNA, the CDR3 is TGTGCCAGCAGCTTTGCGACACCTATGGCAAACACCATATATTTT. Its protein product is CASSFATPMANTIYF.

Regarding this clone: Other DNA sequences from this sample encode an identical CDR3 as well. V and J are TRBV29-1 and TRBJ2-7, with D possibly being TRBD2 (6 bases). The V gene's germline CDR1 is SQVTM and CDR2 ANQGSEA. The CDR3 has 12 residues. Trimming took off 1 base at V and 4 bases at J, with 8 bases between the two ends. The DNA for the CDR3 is TGCAGCGTTGAAGGGAGGGCGTACGAGCAGTACTTC. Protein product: CSVEGRAYEQYF.

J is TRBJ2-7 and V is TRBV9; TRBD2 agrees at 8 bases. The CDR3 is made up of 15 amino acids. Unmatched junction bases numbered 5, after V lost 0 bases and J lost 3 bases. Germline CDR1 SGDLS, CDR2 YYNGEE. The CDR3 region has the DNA TGTGCCAGCAGCGTAGCACTAGCGGATTACTACGAGCAGTACTTC. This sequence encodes CASSVALADYYEQYF.

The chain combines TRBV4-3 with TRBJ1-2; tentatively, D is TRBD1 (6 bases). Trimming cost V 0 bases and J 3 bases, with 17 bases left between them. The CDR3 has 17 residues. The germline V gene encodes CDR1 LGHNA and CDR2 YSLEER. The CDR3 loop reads CASSQDRQAPIDYGYTF. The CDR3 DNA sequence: TGCGCCAGCAGCCAAGACCGACAGGCCCCCATCGACTATGGCTACACCTTC.

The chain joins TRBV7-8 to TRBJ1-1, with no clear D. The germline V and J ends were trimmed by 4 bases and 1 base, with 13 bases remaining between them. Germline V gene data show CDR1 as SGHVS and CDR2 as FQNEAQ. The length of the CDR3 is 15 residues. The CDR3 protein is CASSSRGQTNTEAFF. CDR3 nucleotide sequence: TGTGCCAGCAGCTCTCGCGGCCAGACGAACACTGAAGCTTTCTTT.

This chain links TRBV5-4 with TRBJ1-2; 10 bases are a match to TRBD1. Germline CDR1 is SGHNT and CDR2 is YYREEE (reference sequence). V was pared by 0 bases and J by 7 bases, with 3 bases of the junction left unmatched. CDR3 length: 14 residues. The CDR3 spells CASSLGQGASGYTF. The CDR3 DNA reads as TGTGCCAGCAGCTTGGGACAGGGGGCTAGTGGCTACACCTTC.

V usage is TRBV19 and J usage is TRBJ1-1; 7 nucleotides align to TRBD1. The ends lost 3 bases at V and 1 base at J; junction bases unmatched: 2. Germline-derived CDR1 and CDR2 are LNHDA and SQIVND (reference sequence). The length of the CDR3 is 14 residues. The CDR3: CASSMGTANTEAFF. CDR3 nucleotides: TGTGCCAGTAGTATGGGGACAGCGAACACTGAAGCTTTCTTT.

The CDR3 protein is CASSVGGADGETQYF. The CDR3 DNA follows: TGTGCCAGCAGCGTAGGGGGCGCGGATGGCGAGACCCAGTACTTC. The chain combines TRBV9 with TRBJ2-5, with TRBD1 as a possible D gene (5 bases). The CDR3 contains 15 residues. The V gene's germline CDR1 is SGDLS and CDR2 YYNGEE. V was pared by 0 bases and J by 5 bases, with 14 bases between.